One and the same sample provided the 13 T cell receptor beta chains below, sequenced in a study of OX40 agonist ivuxolimab in advanced cancers. Libraries came from the immunoSEQ multiplex PCR assay. Held by TCRdb, this immuneACCESS table contains in-frame sequences only and omits some clones. Under half of the omission traces to an unresolved V gene where checked; the cause of the rest is unknown. This sample comprises about 60,000 clones, 88% of them detected only once. The leading ten clones occupy 0.67% of the sample. The sample here was CD4+ or CD8+ T cells sorted from blood, taken in a trial of the OX40 agonist ivuxolimab. Receptors were obtained from an adult with an advanced solid tumor such as melanoma, head and neck, liver or kidney cancer.

V is TRBV6-1 and J is TRBJ1-2; TRBD1 matches at 10 bases. The germline CDR1 and CDR2 sequences are MNHNS and SASEGT. V lost 4 bases to trimming and J lost 4 bases; unmatched junction nucleotides: 9. This CDR3 spans 16 amino acids. The CDR3 nucleotides read TGTGCCAGCAGTGGGACAGGGGGTAGTCTAGGCTATGGCTACACCTTC. This translates into CASSGTGGSLGYGYTF.

This clone appeared once. V gene TRBV11-3 combines with J gene TRBJ2-1, with 8 bases aligning to TRBD1. From germline, CDR1 is SGHNT and CDR2 YENEEA. V trimming: 5 bases; J trimming: 6 bases; junction bases outside the gene matches: 6. The CDR3 length is 14 residues. CDR3 sequence (DNA): TGTGCCAGCAGCCCCGACAGGGGCGGCAATGAGCAGTTCTTC. Its translation: CASSPDRGGNEQFF.

The chain links TRBV9 to TRBJ2-2, with D unresolved. The CDR3 spans 14 residues. V was clipped by 3 bases and J by 3 bases, with 9 bases between them. Germline CDR1 reads SGDLS; CDR2 reads YYNGEE. This CDR3 is CASSAQRDTGELFF. DNA for the CDR3: TGTGCCAGCAGCGCCCAGAGAGACACCGGGGAGCTGTTTTTT.

The chain has TRBV5-1 and TRBJ2-7; TRBD1 is a possible D gene (5 bases). Between the trimmed V and J ends, which lost 0 bases and 5 bases, there was a span of 12 bases. This CDR3 is built from 14 residues. Germline values: CDR1 SGHRS, CDR2 YFSETQ. In nucleotides, the CDR3 is TGCGCCAGCAGCTTGGAGGTATCCAGGGACGAGCAGTACTTC. Protein: CASSLEVSRDEQYF.

The chain has TRBV19 and TRBJ2-5; D is ambiguous. The CDR3 length is 12 residues. Looked up from germline, CDR1 is LNHDA and CDR2 is SQIVND (reference sequence). V was cut by 4 bases and J by 5 bases, with 8 bases left in between. CDR3 loop: CASSTLGETQYF. The CDR3 nucleotides are TGTGCCAGTAGTACCTTGGGGGAGACCCAGTACTTC.

V is TRBV29-1 and J is TRBJ2-2, with TRBD2 matching over 9 bases. The V gene end was trimmed by 4 bases and the J gene end by 5 bases; junction bases not matched to a gene: 5. The CDR3 sequence is 14 residues long. CDR1 and CDR2 from the germline V gene are SQVTM and ANQGSEA. Written as DNA, the CDR3 is TGCAGCGTTGTGATAGCGGGAGTTACCGGGGAGCTGTTTTTT. It specifies CSVVIAGVTGELFF.

This chain uses TRBV6-5 with TRBJ2-7; 8 positions agree with TRBD1. The CDR3 covers 13 residues. Germline CDR1 and CDR2: MNHEY and SVGAGI. With V trimmed by 4 bases and J by 4 bases, 3 bases remained unmatched. The CDR3 loop is CASSSQGGYEQYF. The CDR3 DNA sequence: TGTGCCAGCAGTTCACAGGGGGGTTACGAGCAGTACTTC.

The chain employs TRBV7-3 and TRBJ2-3; 12 nucleotides align to TRBD2. CDR3 length equals 15 residues. J was trimmed by 5 bases and V by 4 bases; bases with no gene match: 4. Germline CDR1 reads SGHTA; CDR2 reads FQGTGA. Here the CDR3 DNA reads TGTGCCAGCAGCTCCCTAGCGGGAGGGCGAGATACGCAGTATTTT. It encodes CASSSLAGGRDTQYF.

The V gene is TRBV18, the J gene TRBJ1-2, with D uncertain. Deletions cut 0 bases from V and 8 bases from J, with 7 bases between. The CDR3 runs 12 residues. CDR1 KGHSH and CDR2 LQKENI come from the germline V gene. The DNA of the CDR3 is TGTGCCAGCTCACCACCAGGTCGAGGCTACACCTTC. Translation gives CASSPPGRGYTF.

The chain has TRBV5-1 and TRBJ2-3, with D possibly TRBD1 on 6 matching bases. This CDR3 is built from 15 residues. Germline V gene lookup returns CDR1 SGHRS and CDR2 YFSETQ. Trimming removed 4 bases at V and 2 bases at J, with 14 bases between. The CDR3: CASSPGTLNTDTQYF. The CDR3 region has the DNA TGCGCCAGCAGCCCGGGGACACTAAACACAGATACGCAGTATTTT.

The rearrangement joins TRBV20-1 to TRBJ1-2, with D unresolved. The CDR3 covers 11 residues. With 5 bases removed from V and 5 bases from J, the gap between germline ends came to 9 bases. From germline, CDR1 is DFQATT and CDR2 SNEGSKA (reference sequence). The chain's CDR3 is CSAVTGYGYTF. The CDR3 nucleotides are TGCAGTGCTGTGACTGGATATGGCTACACCTTC.

A word on this clone: This same CDR3 is encoded by further DNA sequences in the sample. The chain recombines TRBV5-1 with TRBJ2-6, with D perhaps matching TRBD2 (6 bases). There are 15 residues in the CDR3. V lost 0 bases to trimming and J lost 2 bases, with 6 bases between them. Germline V gives CDR1 SGHRS, CDR2 YFSETQ. In DNA form, the CDR3 reads TGCGCCAGCAGCTTGGGCGGGACTGGGGCCAACGTCCTGACTTTC. Translation: CASSLGGTGANVLTF. Based on the CDR3 plus reference TRBV5-1 and TRBJ2-6, the full variable domain is KAGVTQTPRYLIKTRGQQVTLSCSPISGHRSVSWYQQTPGQGLQFLFEYFSETQRNKGNFPGRFSGRQFSNSRSEMNVSTLELGDSALYLCASSLGGTGANVLTFGAGSRLTVL.

The V call is TRBV6-5, the J call TRBJ1-6; no clear D. From germline, CDR1 is MNHEY and CDR2 SVGAGI. Deletions cut 6 bases from V and 5 bases from J, with 11 bases between. This CDR3 is 14 amino acids long. The DNA for the CDR3 is TGTGCCAGCAGCCTCCGGCGGGATAATTCACCCCTCCACTTT. Protein: CASSLRRDNSPLHF.